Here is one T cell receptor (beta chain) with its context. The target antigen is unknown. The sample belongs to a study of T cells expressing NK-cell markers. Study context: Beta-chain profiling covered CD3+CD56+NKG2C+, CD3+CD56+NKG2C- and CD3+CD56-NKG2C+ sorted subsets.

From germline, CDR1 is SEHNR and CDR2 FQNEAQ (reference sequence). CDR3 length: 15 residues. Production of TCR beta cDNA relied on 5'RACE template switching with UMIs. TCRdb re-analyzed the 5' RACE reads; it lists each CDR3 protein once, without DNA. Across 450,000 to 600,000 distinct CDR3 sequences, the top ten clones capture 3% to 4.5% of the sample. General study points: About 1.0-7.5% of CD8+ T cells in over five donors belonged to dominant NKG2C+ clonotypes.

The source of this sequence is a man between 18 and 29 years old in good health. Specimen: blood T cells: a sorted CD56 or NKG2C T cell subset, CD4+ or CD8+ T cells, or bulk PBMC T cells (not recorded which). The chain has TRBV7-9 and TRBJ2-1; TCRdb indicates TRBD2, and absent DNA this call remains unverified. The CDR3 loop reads CASSFREGRYNEQFF.